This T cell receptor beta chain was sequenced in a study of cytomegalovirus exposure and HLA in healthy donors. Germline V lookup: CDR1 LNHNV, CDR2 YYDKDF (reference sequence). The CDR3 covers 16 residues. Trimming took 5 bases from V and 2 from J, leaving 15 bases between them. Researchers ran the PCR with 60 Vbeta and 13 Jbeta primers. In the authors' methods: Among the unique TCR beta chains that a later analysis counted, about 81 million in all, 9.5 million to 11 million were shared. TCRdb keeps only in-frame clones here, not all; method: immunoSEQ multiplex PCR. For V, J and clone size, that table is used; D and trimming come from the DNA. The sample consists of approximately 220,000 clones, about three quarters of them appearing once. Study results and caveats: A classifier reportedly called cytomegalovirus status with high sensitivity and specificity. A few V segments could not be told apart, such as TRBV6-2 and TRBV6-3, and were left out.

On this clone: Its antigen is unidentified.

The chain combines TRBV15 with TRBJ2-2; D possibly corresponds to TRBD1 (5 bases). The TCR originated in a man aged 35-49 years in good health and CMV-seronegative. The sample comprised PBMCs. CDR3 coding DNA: TGTGCCACCAGCCCTGTCTGGGGCCTTAACACCGGGGAGCTGTTTTTT. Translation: CATSPVWGLNTGELFF.